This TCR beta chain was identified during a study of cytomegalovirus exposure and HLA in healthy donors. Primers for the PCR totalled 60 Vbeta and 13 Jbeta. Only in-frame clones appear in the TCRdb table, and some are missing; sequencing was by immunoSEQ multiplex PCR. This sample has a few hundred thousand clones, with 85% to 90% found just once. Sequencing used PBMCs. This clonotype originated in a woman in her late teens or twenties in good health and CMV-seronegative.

The CDR3 region has the DNA TGTGCCAGCAGTTTAGGCGCGACTAGCGGTTACGAGCAGTACTTC. Protein sequence: CASSLGATSGYEQYF. This chain connects TRBV27 to TRBJ2-7; 9 bases line up with TRBD2. The V segment lost 2 bases and the J segment 4 bases; nucleotides outside the gene matches: 6. Germline V lookup: CDR1 MNHEY, CDR2 SMNVEV (reference sequence). The CDR3 runs to 15 residues.